This T cell receptor (beta chain) was identified in a study of blood T cell repertoires in COVID-19. V shed 0 bases and J 5 bases; nucleotides not matched to a gene: 10. Germline-derived CDR1 and CDR2 are MNHNS and SASEGT. There are 17 residues in the CDR3. Method: immunoSEQ multiplex PCR; TCRdb's copy keeps in-frame clones and lacks some. The sample shows about 240,000 clones, about 90% of them seen only once. The V gene is TRBV6-1, the J gene TRBJ2-5; TRBD1 aligns across 9 bases. Material for sequencing was PBMCs or T cells enriched from blood (not recorded which). The origin of this receptor is a woman aged 35 to 49 with acute COVID-19. CDR3 residues: CASSEARGTGRRETQYF. The CDR3 DNA sequence: TGTGCCAGCAGTGAAGCGAGGGGGACAGGGCGGCGGGAGACCCAGTACTTC.